This T cell receptor (beta chain) was found in a study of early T cells in non-severe SARS-CoV-2 infection. Regarding the study as a whole: Clonotype matching in VDJdb favored anti-spike CD8 responses and did not capture private and CD4 specificities.

TCRdb analysed the 5' RACE reads with MiXCR anew, one entry per CDR3 protein. The table records about 64,000 distinct CDR3 sequences, roughly 14% of them present only once. This clonotype appeared many times. Its matching antigen is unknown. CDR3 length: 16 residues. V was pared by 3 bases and J by 0 bases, with 15 bases between. This clonotype originated in an adult who was a healthcare worker with PCR-confirmed SARS-CoV-2 infection or an uninfected control (not recorded which). This chain uses TRBV12-3 or TRBV12-4 with TRBJ2-7; D call uncertain. Sequenced material: whole blood. CDR3 sequence reads: CASSLPPSISSYEQYF. The CDR3 DNA is TGTGCCAGCAGTTTGCCCCCCAGCATTAGCTCCTACGAGCAGTACTTC.